A selection of T cell receptor beta chains follows, all from one sample in a study of memory CD4+ T cells and cytomegalovirus serostatus. Data came from immunoSEQ multiplex PCR; TCRdb stores just in-frame clones and leaves some out. The table shows 50,000 or so clones, with around 88% occurring only once. The source material was memory CD4+ T cells from blood. Receptors originate from an adult in good health and CMV-seropositive. Both conserved end residues are part of each CDR3. A D gene is named only where the DNA matches it firmly. Size values are once, few and many counts, or a class for expanded clones, and some rows have none.

DNA | CDR3 | D | V | size | J
TGCGCCAGCAGCTTGGCCGAGGGGTCTGGTGAAAAACTGTTTTTT | CASSLAEGSGEKLFF | . | TRBV5-1 | . | TRBJ1-4
TGTGCCAGCAGCTTAGCGGTACAGGCTGAAGCTTTCTTT | CASSLAVQAEAFF | . | TRBV7-6 | . | TRBJ1-1
TGTGCCAGCAGTGAAATTAACCAAGAAAAACTGTTTTTT | CASSEINQEKLFF | . | TRBV2 | . | TRBJ1-4
TGCGCCAGCAGCCCACGGGTGGGGGATACGCAGTATTTT | CASSPRVGDTQYF | . | TRBV4-1 | few | TRBJ2-3
TGTGCCAGCAGCTTTCAGCCTACTACCTACAATGAGCAGTTCTTC | CASSFQPTTYNEQFF | . | TRBV5-6 | . | TRBJ2-1
TGTGCCAGCCTTACAGGGGTTAACACTGAAGCTTTCTTT | CASLTGVNTEAFF | TRBD1 | TRBV6-6 | . | TRBJ1-1
TGTGCCAGCAGCTTAGAAGGGGGCGGCTATGGCTACACCTTC | CASSLEGGGYGYTF | TRBD1 | TRBV7-2 | . | TRBJ1-2
TGTGCCAGCAGTTCGGGCAGGGGGCTCCAAGAGACCCAGTACTTC | CASSSGRGLQETQYF | TRBD1 | TRBV28 | . | TRBJ2-5
TGTGCCAGCAGTTACTCATCCCAGGCCAATCAGCCCCAGCATTTT | CASSYSSQANQPQHF | . | TRBV6-5 | . | TRBJ1-5
TGTGCCAGCAGCCAGCGGGAGAAGGGTGAGCAGTTCTTC | CASSQREKGEQFF | TRBD2 | TRBV2 | few | TRBJ2-1
TGTGCCAGCAGCTTAGTCTCGAACATTCAGTACTTC | CASSLVSNIQYF | . | TRBV7-2 | . | TRBJ2-4
TGTGCCAGCACGGGGCGGGGCCCCTACGAGCAGTACTTC | CASTGRGPYEQYF | . | TRBV27 | . | TRBJ2-7
TGTGCCAGCAGCACAAGACTTCCCACTGAAGCTTTCTTT | CASSTRLPTEAFF | . | TRBV5-6 | few | TRBJ1-1
TGCAGTGCATACTACAATGAGCAGTTCTTC | CSAYYNEQFF | . | TRBV20-1 | . | TRBJ2-1
TGTGCCAGCATGGGCCACAGGGTGATGAACACTGAAGCTTTCTTT | CASMGHRVMNTEAFF | . | TRBV6-1 | . | TRBJ1-1
TGTGCCAGCAGCCCCGGACAGCGAAACACTGAAGCTTTCTTT | CASSPGQRNTEAFF | . | TRBV9 | medium-sized | TRBJ1-1
TGTGCCAGCAGTCCCTCCGACAGTCGGGAGACCCAGTACTTC | CASSPSDSRETQYF | . | TRBV6-6 | . | TRBJ2-5
TGTGCCAGTCGACCCGACAGTTCTGGGGCCAACGTCCTGACTTTC | CASRPDSSGANVLTF | . | TRBV19 | . | TRBJ2-6
TGTGCCAGCAGTTCATGGACAGGGGGCGACGAGCAGTACTTC | CASSSWTGGDEQYF | TRBD1 | TRBV6-5 | once | TRBJ2-7
TGCAGCGGAAGACAGGACGGCGAGCAGTTCTTC | CSGRQDGEQFF | . | TRBV29-1 | once | TRBJ2-1
TGTGCCAGCAGCCCCAAGGACAGGGAAGGGAGCAATCAGCCCCAGCATTTT | CASSPKDREGSNQPQHF | TRBD1 | TRBV7-3 | . | TRBJ1-5
TGTGCCAGCAGCTTGGTTCCCCTAGTGAACACTGAAGCTTTCTTT | CASSLVPLVNTEAFF | . | TRBV5-8 | once | TRBJ1-1
TGTGCCAGCAGCTTAGGGGGATACCCCGGAGAGACCCAGTACTTC | CASSLGGYPGETQYF | . | TRBV7-2 | . | TRBJ2-5
TGTGCCAGCAGTGAGGGGGACAAACGCGAATTCTACAATGAGCAGTTCTTC | CASSEGDKREFYNEQFF | . | TRBV6-1 | few | TRBJ2-1
TGTGCCAGCAGTTACGCGGGACAGGGATGGTATGGCTACACCTTC | CASSYAGQGWYGYTF | TRBD1 | TRBV6-5 | few | TRBJ1-2
TGTGCCAGTAGTATACAAGGCGGTGGAAACACCATATATTTT | CASSIQGGGNTIYF | . | TRBV19 | few | TRBJ1-3
TGTGCCAGCAGTGAACAGCTCAGCACAGATACGCAGTATTTT | CASSEQLSTDTQYF | . | TRBV6-1 | . | TRBJ2-3
TGTGCCAGCAGACCACCGGGACTAGTAGGGGGCGAGCAGTTCTTC | CASRPPGLVGGEQFF | . | TRBV7-9 | . | TRBJ2-1
TGCGCCAGCAGCCAAGAGGGTCTCAGGGGGTCTAGTCAGCCCCAGCATTTT | CASSQEGLRGSSQPQHF | TRBD1 | TRBV4-3 | . | TRBJ1-5
TGCAGTGCTGGCGATCGGTATGGCTACACCTTC | CSAGDRYGYTF | . | TRBV20-1 | . | TRBJ1-2
TGTGCCAGCAGCCAAGAGAGCTATGGCTACACCTTC | CASSQESYGYTF | . | TRBV4-2 | . | TRBJ1-2
TGTGCCAGCAGCGTAGAGGGAAACACTGAAGCTTTCTTT | CASSVEGNTEAFF | . | TRBV9 | few | TRBJ1-1
TGTGCCAGCAGTCCCGGGACAGGGCCCTACAATGAGCAGTTCTTC | CASSPGTGPYNEQFF | TRBD1 | TRBV6-5 | . | TRBJ2-1
TGTGCCAGCAGCTTAAGAGGGCAGGGCTCCTACAATGAGCAGTTCTTC | CASSLRGQGSYNEQFF | . | TRBV11-3 | . | TRBJ2-1
TGTGCCAGTAGTCCCCGAAGGCCCCAGCATTTT | CASSPRRPQHF | . | TRBV19 | . | TRBJ1-5
TGTGCCAGCAGACTTTTACAGGGTAGCACTGAAGCTTTCTTT | CASRLLQGSTEAFF | . | TRBV6-5 | . | TRBJ1-1
TGTGCCATCCCCCGGACGGGAAGTTTCTTTGAAGCTTTCTTT | CAIPRTGSFFEAFF | . | TRBV21-1 | . | TRBJ1-1
TGTGCCAGCAGCTTAGCGCAACTAGCGGGAGGTAACACCGGGGAGCTGTTTTTT | CASSLAQLAGGNTGELFF | TRBD2 | TRBV7-9 | . | TRBJ2-2
TGTGCCAGCAGCTCTCCAGGGGCTGGGGCCAACGTCCTGACTTTC | CASSSPGAGANVLTF | . | TRBV7-2 | few | TRBJ2-6